The 2 T cell receptor beta chains below were found in one sample sequenced in a study of T cells in Graves' hyperthyroidism and ophthalmopathy. The CDR3 regions of TCR beta were amplified from RNA transcripts. The TCR CDR3 was amplified in a first-round RT-PCR using the HTBI primer set. Each CDR3 protein is one row after TCRdb ran MiXCR on the multiplex PCR reads. Here the sample spans 350,000 to 500,000 distinct CDR3 sequences, 12% to 15% being singletons. The specimen sequenced was blood. These receptors originate from a woman aged 18-29 years with Graves' hyperthyroidism.

The gene calls are TRBV29-1 and TRBJ2-2, with a possible D match to TRBD1 (5 bases). CDR3 length: 14 amino acids. The V end lost 5 bases, the J end lost 1 base, and 11 bases lay between the germline ends. Germline V gives CDR1 SQVTM, CDR2 ANQGSEA. The CDR3 bases are TGCAGCGTTTCAGACAGAAAGAACACCGGGGAGCTGTTTTTT. This sequence encodes CSVSDRKNTGELFF.

The CDR3 nucleotides are TGTGCCAGCAGCACCTGGGAAGGGTCTGGAAGCAATCAGCCCCAGCATTTT. Its translation is CASSTWEGSGSNQPQHF. This rearrangement joins TRBV6-1 to TRBJ1-5, with D unclear. The V gene's germline CDR1 is MNHNS and CDR2 SASEGT. There are 17 residues in the CDR3. V was trimmed by 6 bases and J by 1 base, leaving 19 bases between them.